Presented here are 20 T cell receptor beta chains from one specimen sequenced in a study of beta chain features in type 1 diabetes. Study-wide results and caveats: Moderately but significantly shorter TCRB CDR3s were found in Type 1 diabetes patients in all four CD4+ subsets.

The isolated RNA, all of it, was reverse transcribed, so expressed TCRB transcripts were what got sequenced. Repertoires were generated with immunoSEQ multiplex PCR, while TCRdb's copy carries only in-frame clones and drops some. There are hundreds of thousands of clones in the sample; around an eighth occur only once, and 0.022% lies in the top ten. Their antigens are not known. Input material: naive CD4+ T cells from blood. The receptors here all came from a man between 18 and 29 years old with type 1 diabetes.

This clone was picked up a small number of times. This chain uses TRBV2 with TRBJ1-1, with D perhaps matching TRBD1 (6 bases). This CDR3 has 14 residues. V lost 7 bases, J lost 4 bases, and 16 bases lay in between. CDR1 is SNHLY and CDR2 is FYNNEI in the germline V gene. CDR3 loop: CASTFTGKGTEAFF. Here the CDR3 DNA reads TGTGCCAGCACCTTCACAGGGAAGGGCACTGAAGCTTTCTTT.

CDR3 loop: CASSQDPGTGPNEQFF. The CDR3 nucleotides are TGCGCCAGCAGCCAAGATCCCGGGACAGGGCCCAATGAGCAGTTCTTC. The chain recombines TRBV4-1 with TRBJ2-1, with 9 bases that match TRBD1. CDR3 length: 16 residues. Unmatched junction bases numbered 6, after V lost 0 bases and J lost 6 bases. Germline-derived CDR1 and CDR2 are MGHRA and YSYEKL.

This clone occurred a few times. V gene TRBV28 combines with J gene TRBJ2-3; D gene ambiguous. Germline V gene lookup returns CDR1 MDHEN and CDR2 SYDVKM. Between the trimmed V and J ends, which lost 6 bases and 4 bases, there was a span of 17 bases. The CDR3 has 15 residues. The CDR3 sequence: CASRPHQVSSDTQYF. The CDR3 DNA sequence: TGTGCCAGCAGACCACACCAGGTGTCGTCAGATACGCAGTATTTT.

DNA for the CDR3: TGTGCCAGCGGAGGATACAATGAGCAGTTCTTC. As protein: CASGGYNEQFF. J is TRBJ2-1 and V is TRBV6-5, with D perhaps matching TRBD2 (5 bases). The V end lost 8 bases, the J end lost 4 bases, and 6 bases lay between the germline ends. The CDR3 loop spans 11 amino acids. Germline loops: CDR1 MNHEY, CDR2 SVGAGI.

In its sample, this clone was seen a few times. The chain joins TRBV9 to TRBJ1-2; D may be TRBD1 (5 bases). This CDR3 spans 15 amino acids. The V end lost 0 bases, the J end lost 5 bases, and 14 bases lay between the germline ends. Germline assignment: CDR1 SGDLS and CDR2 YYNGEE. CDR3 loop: CASSVATGPRYGYTF. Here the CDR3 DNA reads TGTGCCAGCAGCGTAGCAACAGGCCCTAGGTATGGCTACACCTTC.

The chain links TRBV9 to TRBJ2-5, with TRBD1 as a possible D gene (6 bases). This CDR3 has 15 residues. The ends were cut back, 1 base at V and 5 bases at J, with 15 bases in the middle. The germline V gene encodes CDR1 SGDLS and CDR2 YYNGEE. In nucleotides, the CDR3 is TGTGCCAGCAGCGTATTGACAGGTTCTTATGAGACCCAGTACTTC. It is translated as CASSVLTGSYETQYF.

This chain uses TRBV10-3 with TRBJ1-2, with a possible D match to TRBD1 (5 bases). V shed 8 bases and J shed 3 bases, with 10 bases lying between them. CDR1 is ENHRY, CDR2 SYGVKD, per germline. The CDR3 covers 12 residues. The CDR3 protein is CAISGGDYGYTF. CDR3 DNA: TGTGCCATCTCTGGGGGAGACTATGGCTACACCTTC.

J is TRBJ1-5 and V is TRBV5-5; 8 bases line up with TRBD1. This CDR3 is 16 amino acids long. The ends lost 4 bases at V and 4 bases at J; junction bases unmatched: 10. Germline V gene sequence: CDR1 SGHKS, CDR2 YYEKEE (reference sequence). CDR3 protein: CASSLTTGVGNQPQHF. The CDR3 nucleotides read TGTGCCAGCAGCCTGACGACAGGGGTTGGGAATCAGCCCCAGCATTTT.

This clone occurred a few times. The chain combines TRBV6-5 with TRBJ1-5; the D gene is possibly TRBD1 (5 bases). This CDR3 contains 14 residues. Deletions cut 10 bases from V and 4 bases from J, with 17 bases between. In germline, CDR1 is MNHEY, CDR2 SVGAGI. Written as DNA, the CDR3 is TGTGCCACCACTGCCACTGGGGGAAATCAGCCCCAGCATTTT. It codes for CATTATGGNQPQHF.

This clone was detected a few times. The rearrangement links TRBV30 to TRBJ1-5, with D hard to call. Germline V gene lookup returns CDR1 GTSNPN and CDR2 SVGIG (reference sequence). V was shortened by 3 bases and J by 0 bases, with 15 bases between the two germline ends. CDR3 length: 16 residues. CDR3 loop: CAWSPRSTNSNQPQHF. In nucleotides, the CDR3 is TGTGCCTGGAGCCCACGGTCCACGAATAGCAATCAGCCCCAGCATTTT.

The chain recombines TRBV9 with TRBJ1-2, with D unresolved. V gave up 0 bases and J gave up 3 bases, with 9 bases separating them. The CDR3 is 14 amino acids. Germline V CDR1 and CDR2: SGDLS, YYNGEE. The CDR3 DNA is TGTGCCAGCAGCGTAGACCCCAACGACTATGGCTACACCTTC. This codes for CASSVDPNDYGYTF. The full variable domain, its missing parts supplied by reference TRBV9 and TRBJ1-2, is DSGVTQTPKHLITATGQRVTLRCSPRSGDLSVYWYQQSLDQGLQFLIQYYNGEERAKGNILERFSAQQFPDLHSELNLSSLELGDSALYFCASSVDPNDYGYTFGSGTRLTVV.

CDR3 in DNA: TGTGCCATCACGAAGGGGGGATCCTACGAGCAGTACTTC. It is translated as CAITKGGSYEQYF. The chain is built from TRBV10-3 and TRBJ2-7; either TRBD1 or TRBD2 may fit D (6 bases each). There are 13 residues in the CDR3. Trimming removed 7 bases at V and 1 base at J, with 11 bases between. From germline, CDR1 is ENHRY and CDR2 SYGVKD.

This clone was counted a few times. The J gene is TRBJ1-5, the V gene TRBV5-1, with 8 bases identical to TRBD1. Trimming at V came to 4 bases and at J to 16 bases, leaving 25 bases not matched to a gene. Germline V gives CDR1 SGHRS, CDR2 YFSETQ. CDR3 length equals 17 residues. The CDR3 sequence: CASSHLPCGTGPCRGHF. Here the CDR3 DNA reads TGCGCCAGCAGCCATCTGCCGTGCGGGACAGGCCCTTGTAGGGGACATTTT. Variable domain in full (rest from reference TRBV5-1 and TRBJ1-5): KAGVTQTPRYLIKTRGQQVTLSCSPISGHRSVSWYQQTPGQGLQFLFEYFSETQRNKGNFPGRFSGRQFSNSRSEMNVSTLELGDSALYLCASSHLPCGTGPCRGHFGDGTRLSIL.

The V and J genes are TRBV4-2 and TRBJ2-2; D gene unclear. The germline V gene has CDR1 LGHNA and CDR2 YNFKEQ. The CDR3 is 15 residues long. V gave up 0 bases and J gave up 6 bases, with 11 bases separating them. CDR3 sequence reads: CASSQDLQVSGELFF. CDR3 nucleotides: TGTGCCAGCAGCCAAGATCTGCAGGTATCCGGGGAGCTGTTTTTT.

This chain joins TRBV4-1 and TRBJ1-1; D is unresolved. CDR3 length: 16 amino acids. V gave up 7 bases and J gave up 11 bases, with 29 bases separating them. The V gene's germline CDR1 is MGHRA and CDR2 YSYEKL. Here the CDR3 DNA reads TGCGCCAGCAACAGTCAGGCGGCCGGTCCTCTTAACGGGGCTTTCTTT. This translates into CASNSQAAGPLNGAFF.

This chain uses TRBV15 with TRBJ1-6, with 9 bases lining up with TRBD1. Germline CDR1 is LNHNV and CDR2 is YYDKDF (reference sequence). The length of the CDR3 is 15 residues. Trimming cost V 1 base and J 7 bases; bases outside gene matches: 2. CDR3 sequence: CATSRAGTGNSPLHF. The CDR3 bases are TGTGCCACCAGCAGAGCCGGGACAGGGAATTCACCCCTCCACTTT.

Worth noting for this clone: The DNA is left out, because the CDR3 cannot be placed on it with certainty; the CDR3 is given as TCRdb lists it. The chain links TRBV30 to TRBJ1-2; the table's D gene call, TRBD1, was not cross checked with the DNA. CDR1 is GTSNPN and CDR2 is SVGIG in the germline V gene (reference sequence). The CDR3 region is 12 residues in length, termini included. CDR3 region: CASPGTVYGCTF.

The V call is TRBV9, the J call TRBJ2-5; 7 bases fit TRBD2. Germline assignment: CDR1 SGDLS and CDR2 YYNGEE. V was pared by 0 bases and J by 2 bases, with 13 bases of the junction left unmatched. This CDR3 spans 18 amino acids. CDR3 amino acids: CASSVASGTTDEQETQYF. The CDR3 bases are TGTGCCAGCAGCGTAGCTTCTGGGACTACGGATGAGCAAGAGACCCAGTACTTC.

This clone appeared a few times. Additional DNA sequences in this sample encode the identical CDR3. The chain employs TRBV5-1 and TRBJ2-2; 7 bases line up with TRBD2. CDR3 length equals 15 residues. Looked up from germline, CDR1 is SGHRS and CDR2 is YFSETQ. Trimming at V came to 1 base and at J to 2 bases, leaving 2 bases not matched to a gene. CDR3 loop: CASSLSSGNTGELFF. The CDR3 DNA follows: TGCGCCAGCAGCTTGTCTAGCGGAAACACCGGGGAGCTGTTTTTT.

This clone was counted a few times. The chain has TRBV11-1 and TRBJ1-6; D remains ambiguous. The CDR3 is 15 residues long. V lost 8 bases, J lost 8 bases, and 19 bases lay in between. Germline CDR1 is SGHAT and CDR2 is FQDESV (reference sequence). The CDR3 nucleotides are TGTGCCAGCGCATCCGGAATCCCCGGGGATTCACCCCTCCACTTT. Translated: CASASGIPGDSPLHF.